The source of this T cell receptor (beta chain) is a study of T cell responses to AZD1222 COVID-19 vaccine. V lost 7 bases, J lost 12 bases, and 19 bases lay in between. CDR3 length: 12 amino acids. The assay was immunoSEQ multiplex PCR, and TCRdb's table has in-frame clones only and misses some. The sample has 150,000 to 200,000 clones, about 90% seen once. This clone was seen just once. Sequenced material: peripheral blood, taken 28 days after the second AZD1222 dose. The sequence derives from an adult who received the AZD1222 COVID-19 vaccine. This chain connects TRBV12-3 or TRBV12-4 to TRBJ2-7; no clear D. The CDR3 DNA is TGTGCCAGCACTACTGACCCGGGTAATCCGTACTTC. Translated, it gives CASTTDPGNPYF.